The clone carrying this T cell receptor (beta chain) was seen more than once but under ten times. Its matching antigen is unknown. The germline V gene encodes CDR1 SQVTM and CDR2 ANQGSEA. J was trimmed by 1 base and V by 2 bases; bases with no gene match: 5. The CDR3 has 14 amino acids. The data originate from a study of beta chain features in type 1 diabetes. Study-level background: The study found patients and healthy donors alike in age, gender and cell yields. Study conclusions and caveats: It was among patients, rather than healthy donors, that naive, central memory and Treg TCRB repertoires appeared more similar. Reduced insertions and increased deletions marked VDJ junctions in type 1 diabetes patients.

A single heparinised blood sample, averaging around 120 mL, was obtained per donor. Reverse transcription of all isolated RNA meant that expressed TCRB transcripts were sequenced. TCRdb's copy holds only in-frame clones and misses some; the assay was immunoSEQ multiplex PCR. The repertoire holds about 620,000 clones, less than 20% seen once, with 0.093% in the top ten. The sequence was obtained from a man in his late teens or twenties in good health. Source material: naive CD4+ T cells from blood. V and J are TRBV29-1 and TRBJ2-7; 7 bases map to TRBD1. The CDR3 DNA reads as TGCAGCGTTGAATTATCGGACAGGTCCTACGAGCAGTACTTC. Amino acid sequence: CSVELSDRSYEQYF.